The TCR beta chain under discussion was sequenced for a study of cytotoxic CD8 clonotypes in ibrutinib-treated CLL. This clone has only a few counts. Trimming took 0 bases from V and 8 from J, leaving 3 bases between them. The CDR3 length is 11 residues. Germline V gives CDR1 MGHRA, CDR2 YSYEKL. TCRdb keeps only in-frame clones here, not all; method: immunoSEQ multiplex PCR. The sample comprises around 200,000 clones, about 75% of which are singletons, and about 6.4% rests with the top ten. The chain links TRBV4-1 to TRBJ2-3, with unresolved D. The clonotype was recovered from a human donor with chronic lymphocytic leukemia. The material was PBMCs, obtained after 12 months of ibrutinib treatment. CDR3 DNA sequence: TGCGCCAGCAGCCAAGACCGTACGCAGTATTTT. This codes for CASSQDRTQYF.